This T cell receptor beta chain was profiled in a study of blood T cell repertoires in COVID-19. Germline CDR1 is LGHDT and CDR2 is YNNKEL (reference sequence). V lost 1 base and J 0 bases, leaving 6 bases between the germline ends. The CDR3 has 15 amino acids. Clinical history as reported by participants underpinned cohort assignment. Per the original data handling: Reference gene primer amplification gave nucleated cell count estimates. The repertoire was sequenced with immunoSEQ multiplex PCR; TCRdb's copy has only in-frame clones and lacks some. V and J calls and clone size are those listed in that table; D and trimming were worked out from the DNA. Among approximately 200,000 clones, around 83% were seen once, and the ten largest hold 1.3%.

This clonotype originated in a woman aged 40-49 years with acute COVID-19. The J gene is TRBJ1-4, the V gene TRBV3-1 (or the pseudogene TRBV3-2); D unclear. The sample consisted of PBMCs or T cells enriched from blood (not recorded which). CDR3 in amino acids: CASSQARATNEKLFF. The CDR3 coding sequence is TGTGCCAGCAGCCAAGCGCGTGCAACTAATGAAAAACTGTTTTTT.